The rows below give T cell receptor beta chains drawn from one sample of a study of cytomegalovirus exposure and HLA in healthy donors. The table came from immunoSEQ multiplex PCR; TCRdb's copy has only in-frame clones and leaves some out. The sample lists 150,000 to 250,000 clones, about four fifths seen once, with roughly 1.4% in the top ten. Sequencing was done on a sample of PBMCs. These TCRs come from a girl aged 10 to 17 in good health and CMV-seropositive. The CDR3 runs from the conserved cysteine through the conserved F or W. D genes are given only for firm matches. The size entry is marked missing in some rows and otherwise reads once, few, many or a size class.

v_gene	d_gene	abundance	j_gene	CDR3nt	CDR3aa
TRBV11-3	.	few	TRBJ2-2	TGTGCCAGCAGCTCCGCGGGGTTCGTGGACACCGGGGAGCTGTTTTTT	CASSSAGFVDTGELFF
TRBV7-2	.	.	TRBJ2-7	TGTGCCAGCAGCTTAGCTGGAGAGTCCGGCTACGAGCAGTACTTC	CASSLAGESGYEQYF
TRBV5-5	.	medium-sized	TRBJ1-4	TGTGCCAGCAGCTTGGCCCCGGGACAAAGGGGTGAAAAACTGTTTTTT	CASSLAPGQRGEKLFF
TRBV7-9	TRBD1	.	TRBJ2-5	TGTGCCAGCAGCTTTTTCGGGACAGGGGACGGGGAGACCCAGTACTTC	CASSFFGTGDGETQYF
TRBV5-6	.	.	TRBJ1-1	TGTGCCAGCACGAGGGAGAACACTGAAGCTTTCTTT	CASTRENTEAFF
TRBV29-1	TRBD2	.	TRBJ2-7	TGCAGCGTTGAAGGTGTTCGACTAGCGGGGGGTACGTCACCAGGGTACGAGCAGTACTTC	CSVEGVRLAGGTSPGYEQYF
TRBV7-8	.	.	TRBJ2-5	TGTGCCAGCAGCTTACGGGGACTTGGGGGTGGGGAGACCCAGTACTTC	CASSLRGLGGGETQYF
TRBV7-2	TRBD2	.	TRBJ2-1	TGTGCCAGCAGCTTAGGTAGCGGGGTCTACAATGAGCAGTTCTTC	CASSLGSGVYNEQFF
TRBV14	.	.	TRBJ1-3	TGTGCCAGCAGACGGGGAGGGAGGCTAAGCTCTGGAAACACCATATATTTT	CASRRGGRLSSGNTIYF
TRBV6-5	.	.	TRBJ1-1	TGTGCCAGCAGTTACCGCGGGAACACTGAAGCTTTCTTT	CASSYRGNTEAFF
TRBV27	.	.	TRBJ1-1	TGTGCCAGCAGTTTCCCAGGCAACACTGAAGCTTTCTTT	CASSFPGNTEAFF
TRBV6-5	.	.	TRBJ1-2	TGTGCCAGCAGTTCAGGGGCGGACTATGGCTACACCTTC	CASSSGADYGYTF
TRBV14	TRBD2	.	TRBJ2-3	TGTGCCAGCAGCCAGACTAGCGGGCCCACAGATACGCAGTATTTT	CASSQTSGPTDTQYF
TRBV6-4	.	few	TRBJ1-6	TGTGCCAGCAGTGAGGCCGGGGAGGGTTATTCACCCCTCCACTTT	CASSEAGEGYSPLHF
TRBV10-2	TRBD1	.	TRBJ1-4	TGCGCCAGCAGGGGACAGGGAGGTTTAGAAAAACTGTTTTTT	CASRGQGGLEKLFF
TRBV18	.	.	TRBJ2-7	TGTGCCAGCTCACCGATGACTTCCTACGAGCAGTACTTC	CASSPMTSYEQYF
TRBV10-1	TRBD1	.	TRBJ1-1	TGCGCCAGCAGCGGGGACAGGGCCACTGAAGCTTTCTTT	CASSGDRATEAFF
TRBV10-3	TRBD2	.	TRBJ2-5	TGTGCCATCAGGGGGACTAGCGGTCCTCAAGAGACCCAGTACTTC	CAIRGTSGPQETQYF
TRBV11-2	TRBD2	.	TRBJ2-2	TGTGCCAGCAGCTGGCCTAGCGGGGGGAAAAACACCGGGGAGCTGTTTTTT	CASSWPSGGKNTGELFF
TRBV4-1	TRBD2	.	TRBJ2-7	TGCGCCAGCAGCCAAGGGGGACTAGCGGGGACCTACGAGCAGTACTTC	CASSQGGLAGTYEQYF
TRBV7-2	.	.	TRBJ2-7	TGTGCCAGCAGCTTAGATGTCGGGACTGCGACCTACGAGCAGTACTTC	CASSLDVGTATYEQYF
TRBV5-4	TRBD1	few	TRBJ2-7	TGTGCCAGCAGCCAAGGACAGGGGTCCTACGAGCAGTACTTC	CASSQGQGSYEQYF
TRBV7-2	.	.	TRBJ1-5	TGTGCCAGCAGCTTAGATGGACAACCCAATCAGCCCCAGCATTTT	CASSLDGQPNQPQHF
TRBV6-5	.	.	TRBJ2-1	TGTGCCAGCAGTTCCGAGGTTGGTGAGCAGTTCTTC	CASSSEVGEQFF